A single sample is the source of the 25 T cell receptor beta chains below, sequenced in a study of tumor and adjacent non-tumor tissue in lung cancer. Three rounds of nested PCR, following a modified ARM-PCR protocol, produced the TCRbeta library. TCRdb re-derived calls from the multiplex PCR reads in MiXCR, one entry per CDR3 protein. The sample lists 100,000 or so distinct CDR3 sequences, 65% occurring once. RNA was extracted from bulk tissue without any cell sorting. More than 3 cm separated this lung sample from the edge of the tumor. The sequencing sample was made of distant non-tumor lung tissue. These receptors originate from a young man with non-small cell lung cancer.

This clonotype was seen at least ten times. This chain connects TRBV29-1 to TRBJ1-1; 11 positions agree with TRBD1. This CDR3 contains 14 residues. Germline trimming cut 6 bases from V and 1 base from J; bases unmatched to any gene: 4. Per germline, CDR1 SQVTM and CDR2 ANQGSEA. The chain's CDR3 is CSVDRGRGNTEAFF. The CDR3 DNA reads TGCAGCGTGGACAGGGGGCGAGGGAACACTGAAGCTTTCTTT.

This clonotype was seen a handful of times. The chain links TRBV10-3 to TRBJ2-3; TRBD1 might be the D (8 bases). The CDR3 consists of 15 residues. Trimming took off 6 bases at V and 6 bases at J, with 19 bases between the two ends. Germline assignment: CDR1 ENHRY and CDR2 SYGVKD. DNA for the CDR3: TGTGCCATCAGGACTGACAGGGGAGGGCACGATACGCAGTATTTT. Translating it yields CAIRTDRGGHDTQYF.

This clonotype has at least ten counts. This chain uses TRBV12-3 or TRBV12-4 with TRBJ2-1, with 12 bases aligning to TRBD2. The CDR3 loop spans 15 amino acids. Germline trimming cut 5 bases from V and 6 bases from J; bases unmatched to any gene: 5. CDR3 protein: CASSPGTSGFNEQFF. The DNA of the CDR3 is TGTGCCAGCAGTCCGGGGACTAGCGGGTTCAATGAGCAGTTCTTC.

With regard to this clonotype: A much larger clone lies a single base off, so this may be a read error. The chain links TRBV5-1 to TRBJ1-2; perhaps TRBD1 as D (5 bases). Germline loops: CDR1 SGHRS, CDR2 YFSETQ. CDR3 size: 14 residues. Trimming shortened V by 1 base and J by 2 bases, and 9 bases separated the two germline ends. DNA of the CDR3: TGCGCCAGCAGCTTGTCTCCAGGGAACTATGGCTACACCTTC. As protein: CASSLSPGNYGYTF.

This clonotype was seen once. The junction departs from germline at one end; a sequencing error may be responsible. The rearrangement links TRBV4-2 to TRBJ2-2, with 13 bases that match TRBD2. The CDR3 consists of 17 residues. The V gene's germline CDR1 is LGHNA and CDR2 YNFKEQ. This CDR3 reads CASSPRLAGGRAGGLFF. As DNA, the CDR3 is TGTGCTAGCAGCCCTCGACTAGCGGGGGGCAGGGCCGGGGGGCTCTTTTTT.

This clonotype was counted at least ten times. The chain recombines TRBV5-4 with TRBJ1-1; D unclear. Germline-derived CDR1 and CDR2 are SGHNT and YYREEE (reference sequence). The V and J ends lost 0 bases and 1 base respectively, with 7 bases between them. The CDR3 contains 14 residues. The CDR3 nucleotides are TGTGCCAGCAGCTTGGTGGGTCAGAACACTGAAGCTTTCTTT. Translation: CASSLVGQNTEAFF.

The rearrangement uses TRBV7-9 and TRBJ2-5; D gene unclear. Germline V CDR1 and CDR2: SEHNR, FQNEAQ (reference sequence). V was clipped by 5 bases and J by 5 bases, with 21 bases between them. This CDR3 is built from 16 residues. This CDR3 is CASSLDGLGYKETQYF. The CDR3 region has the DNA TGTGCCAGCAGCCTAGACGGCCTAGGCTATAAGGAGACCCAGTACTTC.

This clonotype was observed many times. The gene calls are TRBV11-2 and TRBJ2-5; 7 nucleotides line up with TRBD1. J lost 5 bases, V lost 4 bases, and 10 bases had no gene match. This CDR3 has 15 amino acids. Germline values: CDR1 SGHAT, CDR2 FQNNGV. The CDR3 region has the DNA TGTGCCAGCAGCTACTCAACAGGGGTGGGGGAGACCCAGTACTTC. Its translation: CASSYSTGVGETQYF.

In this sample, this clonotype turned up many times. The CDR3 sequence is CASSSLPGLAGGTYNEQFF. CDR3 DNA sequence: TGTGCCAGCAGCAGCTTACCGGGACTAGCGGGAGGGACCTACAATGAGCAGTTCTTC. The chain couples TRBV5-6 to TRBJ2-1; 16 nucleotides match TRBD2. J lost 2 bases, V lost 4 bases, and 9 bases had no gene match. Per the germline V gene, CDR1 is SGHDT and CDR2 is YYEEEE. There are 19 residues in the CDR3.

This clonotype has a handful of counts. A much larger clone sits a single nucleotide away, making a read error possible. Because the CDR3 is missing its conserved closing phenylalanine or tryptophan, this is likely a read error. J is TRBJ2-1 and V is TRBV29-1, with 9 nucleotides matching TRBD1. The CDR3 extends over 14 amino acids. The V gene end was trimmed by 6 bases and the J gene end by 7 bases; junction bases not matched to a gene: 10. Germline assignment: CDR1 SQVTM and CDR2 ANQGSEA. DNA of the CDR3: TGCAGCGTCGACAGGGGGAACGCGGGGAATGAGCAGTTCCTC. Translated, it gives CSVDRGNAGNEQFL.

The chain links TRBV6-5 to TRBJ1-5, with 12 bases fitting TRBD1. Trimming removed 4 bases from V and 9 bases from J; junction bases left unmatched: 13. Germline V CDR1 and CDR2: MNHEY, SVGAGI. The CDR3 loop spans 17 amino acids. CDR3 coding DNA: TGTGCCAGCAGTTTCTCCATGCCGGGGACAGGGGGCATGCCCCAGCATTTT. This gives the protein CASSFSMPGTGGMPQHF.

About this clonotype: At one boundary the junction diverges from the germline segment, which might be a read error. This chain links TRBV20-1 with TRBJ2-7; the match to TRBD2 covers 7 bases. This CDR3 has 14 amino acids. The germline V gene has CDR1 DFQATT and CDR2 SNEGSKA (reference sequence). CDR3 coding DNA: TGCAGCGCTAGAAGTCGGGGGGACTCCTCCGAGCAGTACTTC. It yields the protein CSARSRGDSSEQYF.

The chain couples TRBV7-2 to TRBJ1-1; D gene uncertain. Germline CDR1 SGHTA, CDR2 FQGNSA. This CDR3 is built from 11 residues. V lost 5 bases, J lost 11 bases, and 12 bases lay in between. Written as DNA, the CDR3 is TGTGCCAGCAGCCTTGGACTAAGCGCTTTCTTT. Its protein is CASSLGLSAFF. Full variable domain (outside the CDR3, taken from reference TRBV7-2 and TRBJ1-1): GAGVSQSPSNKVTEKGKDVELRCDPISGHTALYWYRQSLGQGLEFLIYFQGNSAPDKSGLPSDRFSAERTGGSVSTLTIQRTQQEDSAVYLCASSLGLSAFFGQGTRLTVV.

This clonotype was detected ten times or more. The rearrangement joins TRBV20-1 to TRBJ2-7; D not resolved. Germline values: CDR1 DFQATT, CDR2 SNEGSKA (reference sequence). The length of the CDR3 is 11 residues. CDR3 DNA sequence: TGCAGCGTCGGACGGTCCTACGAGCAGTACTTC. This encodes CSVGRSYEQYF.

This chain's CDR3 is CSTATGGSYEQYF. The CDR3 DNA follows: TGCAGCACTGCGACAGGAGGCTCATACGAGCAGTACTTC. The chain carries TRBV29-1 and TRBJ2-7; a weak D match, TRBD1 (6 bases). The V and J ends lost 8 bases and 4 bases respectively, with 18 bases between them. Germline CDR1 and CDR2: SQVTM and ANQGSEA. The CDR3 spans 13 residues.

Note on this clonotype: A read error may explain this, as a much larger clone is one base away. The V gene is TRBV4-1, the J gene TRBJ2-2; 7 nucleotides align to TRBD2. Germline V lookup: CDR1 MGHRA, CDR2 YSYEKL. The CDR3 spans 16 residues. The CDR3 loop reads CASSRRAGPDTGKLFF. The CDR3, as DNA: TGCGCCAGCAGCCGCAGAGCGGGACCGGACACCGGGAAGCTGTTTTTT.

Note on this clonotype: The junction departs from the called germline gene at one end, perhaps through a read error. The chain combines TRBV20-1 with TRBJ2-5; no firm D call. Germline-derived CDR1 and CDR2 are DFQATT and SNEGSKA (reference sequence). The CDR3 is 15 amino acids. The CDR3 here is CSARDGPGYHETQYF. CDR3 DNA: TGCAGTGCTAGAGACGGCCCAGGCTACCATGAGACCCAGTACTTC.

V is TRBV18 and J is TRBJ2-7; D gene uncertain. The germline CDR1 and CDR2 sequences are KGHSH and LQKENI. Trimming took off 0 bases at V and 2 bases at J, with 5 bases between the two ends. CDR3 size: 13 residues. The CDR3 sequence: CASSPPQAYEQYF. The CDR3 DNA reads TGTGCCAGCTCACCACCTCAGGCCTACGAGCAGTACTTC. Full variable domain (rest looked up from reference TRBV18 and TRBJ2-7): NAGVMQNPRHLVRRRGQEARLRCSPMKGHSHVYWYRQLPEEGLKFMVYLQKENIIDESGMPKERFSAEFPKEGPSILRIQQVVRGDSAAYFCASSPPQAYEQYFGPGTRLTVT.

This clonotype was counted between two and nine times. With a much larger clone just one base away, this may be a read error. The chain is built from TRBV6-2 or TRBV6-3 and TRBJ1-5; 8 bases match TRBD1. This CDR3 has 19 residues. Germline-derived CDR1 and CDR2 are MNHEY and SVGEGT. The ends lost 2 bases at V and 7 bases at J; junction bases unmatched: 19. Here the CDR3 DNA reads TGTGCCAGCAGTTACAGTCCCCTCCTGTCGGGACAGGCCGGCCAGCCCCAGCATTTT. Encoded protein: CASSYSPLLSGQAGQPQHF.

The table lists this clonotype with a count of one. The chain carries TRBV6-5 and TRBJ1-3, with D maybe TRBD1 (6 bases). The CDR3 has 14 residues. Germline values: CDR1 MNHEY, CDR2 SVGAGI. V lost 9 bases to trimming and J lost 4 bases, with 16 bases between them. CDR3 coding DNA: TGTGCCAGTAGTCACACAGGGTACGGAAACACCATATATTTT. Protein sequence: CASSHTGYGNTIYF.

The rearrangement links TRBV6-1 to TRBJ2-3, with 9 bases identical to TRBD1. The V and J ends lost 6 bases and 2 bases, in that order; junction bases with no gene match: 12. Germline V lookup: CDR1 MNHNS, CDR2 SASEGT. The CDR3 runs 17 residues. CDR3 DNA: TGTGCCAGCAGCCCCGGACTAACAGGGGGCCCCACAGATACGCAGTATTTT. Translation gives CASSPGLTGGPTDTQYF.

Concerning this clonotype: Since no conserved phenylalanine or tryptophan closes the CDR3, a read error is the likely cause. This CDR3 is CASSLDALFDIMEKLFY. CDR3 DNA: TGTGCCAGCAGCTTAGATGCTCTTTTCGACATCATGGAAAAACTGTTTTAT. This sequence joins TRBV11-2 and TRBJ1-4; D gene uncertain. This CDR3 has 17 amino acids. Germline lookup yields CDR1 SGHAT and CDR2 FQNNGV. V shed 0 bases and J shed 8 bases, with 19 bases lying between them.

Comments on this clonotype: It may be a read error: a sequence one base away is much more abundant. The chain joins TRBV6-5 to TRBJ2-1; 11 bases map to TRBD2. In germline, CDR1 is MNHEY, CDR2 SVGAGI. The V segment lost 5 bases and the J segment 7 bases; nucleotides outside the gene matches: 16. The CDR3 consists of 18 residues. The CDR3 coding sequence is TGTGCCAGCAGTCCGGGACTAGCGGAGGGCGACAGATGGAATGAGCAGTTCTTC. This encodes CASSPGLAEGDRWNEQFF.

Remarks on this clonotype: At one of its ends the junction is not consistent with the germline gene, which may arise from a read error. This chain joins TRBV20-1 and TRBJ1-5; D gene ambiguous. Germline V gene sequence: CDR1 DFQATT, CDR2 SNEGSKA (reference sequence). The CDR3 has 13 amino acids. CDR3 region: CSANRWSNQSQHF. In nucleotides, the CDR3 is TGCAGTGCAAACCGGTGGAGCAATCAGTCCCAGCATTTT.

This clonotype was detected a few times. A much bigger clone sits one base away, suggesting this may be a read error. CDR3 residues: CAGSTGQGDGYTF. In nucleotides, the CDR3 is TGTGCCGGCAGTACCGGACAGGGGGATGGCTACACCTTC. The chain employs TRBV6-5 and TRBJ1-2; TRBD1 agrees at 10 bases. From germline, CDR1 is MNHEY and CDR2 SVGAGI. This CDR3 is built from 13 residues.